The entry below describes one T cell receptor beta chain. Its antigen remains unidentified. Germline is not matched at one junction end, which may reflect a read error. TCRbeta CDR3 regions were amplified from genomic DNA by means of the immunoSEQ Assay, a bias-controlled multiplex PCR. The authors processed their data as follows. The number of nucleated cells in each sample was estimated by amplification of reference gene primers within the assay. To quantify the absolute abundance of each unique TCRbeta CDR3 rearrangement, sequence reads were collapsed and filtered. Productive Simpson clonality was computed per sample as the square root of Simpson's diversity index over productive rearrangements. TCRdb mirrors the immuneACCESS table, restricted to in-frame sequences. Some clones are absent from its copies; in checked studies, under half trace to an unresolved V gene, and the reason for the others is unknown. The D gene and trimming were derived from the DNA, and the V and J assignments and clone size from that table. For this sample there are approximately 130,000 clones; approximately 85% appear just once. The top ten hold 4.3% of the sample.

Inclusive of the bounding cysteine and phenylalanine, the CDR3 is 18 residues long. Of the read, only the CDR3 DNA is kept; its 54 bases are in frame from base 1. CDR1 and CDR2, per the germline V gene (reference sequence), are SSHAT and FNYEAQ. The data belong to a study of blood T cell repertoires in COVID-19 (dated by TCRdb to 2018 to 2021). At the level of the whole study: Collaborator samples came from the United States, Italy and Spain and covered acute and convalescent phases of COVID-19. The repertoires were released in a freely available public database meant as a resource for research on the immune response to SARS-CoV-2. Where available, HLA class I and class II types were obtained from metadata supplied by the sample provider rather than from assay-based typing. The material from the prospective study consisted of cDNA or gDNA derived from T cells, B-cell-depleted T cells, or PBMCs. Deeply sampled blood TCRbeta repertoires from subjects exposed to, actively infected with, or recovered from COVID-19 were included in the dataset. Samples were obtained from the ongoing ImmuneRACE study (first 160 participants) and from 1,200 or so subjects provided by 6 global collaborators. A de-identified subject ID, COVID-19 status, age in years and sex were almost always included in the sample metadata.

Whole blood was collected in K2EDTA tubes by collaborating institutions according to the institutions' own protocols. For TCRbeta analysis, collaborator samples were shipped as frozen whole blood, as isolated PBMCs, or as DNA extracted from either sample type. Results the study describes overall, beyond this receptor: How much clinical and demographic metadata was included differed by source and by participant, and the metadata was provided uncurated.

The sequenced material came from peripheral blood. The chain is assembled from TRBV7-7 and TRBJ2-2, and TRBD2 aligns with 9 junction nucleotides. The source is a human donor in a cohort sampled during active COVID-19. The CDR3 corresponds to CASSSSGAGGANTGELFF. Read as DNA, the sequence is TGTGCTAGCAGCTCGAGCGGTGCGGGGGGGGCGAACACCGGGGAGCTGTTTTTT.